Below, one T cell receptor beta chain is given with its context. Its antigen is unknown. These data are taken from a study of cytomegalovirus exposure and HLA in healthy donors. Study-level results: Per a later analysis, roughly 17,000 TCR beta sequences showed association with HLA alleles at 0.05 false discovery rate. As a later analysis showed, several of the most significant clusters appeared to be linked to common viral pathogens.

Germline CDR1 MGHRA, CDR2 YSYEKL. CDR3 length: 15 residues. V was cut by 4 bases and J by 1 base, with 13 bases left in between. With 60 Vbeta and 13 Jbeta primers, the PCR was carried out. Generated by immunoSEQ multiplex PCR, the TCRdb table keeps only in-frame clones and is missing some. Of 170,000 or so clones in the sample, about three quarters were seen once. This chain links TRBV4-1 with TRBJ1-1, with D possibly being TRBD1 (6 bases). Specimen: PBMCs. The sequence came from a woman between 25 and 40 years old in good health and CMV-seropositive. The CDR3 is CASSRSVGQNTEAFF. As DNA, the CDR3 is TGCGCCAGCAGCCGATCCGTGGGACAGAACACTGAAGCTTTCTTT.